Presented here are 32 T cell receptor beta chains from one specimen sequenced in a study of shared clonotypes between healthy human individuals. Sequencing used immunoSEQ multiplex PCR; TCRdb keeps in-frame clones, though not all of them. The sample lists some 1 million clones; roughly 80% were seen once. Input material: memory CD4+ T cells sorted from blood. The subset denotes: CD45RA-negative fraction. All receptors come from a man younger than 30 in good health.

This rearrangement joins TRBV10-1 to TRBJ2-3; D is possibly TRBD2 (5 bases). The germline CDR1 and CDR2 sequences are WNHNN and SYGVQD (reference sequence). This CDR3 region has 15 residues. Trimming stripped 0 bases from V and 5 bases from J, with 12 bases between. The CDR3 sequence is CASSESTRNRDTQYF. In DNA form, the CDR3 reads TGCGCCAGCAGTGAGTCCACTAGGAACAGAGATACGCAGTATTTT.

The CDR3 protein is CASSETPAERNEQYF. The CDR3 DNA follows: TGTGCCAGCAGCGAGACCCCCGCCGAGAGGAACGAGCAGTACTTC. The chain employs TRBV9 and TRBJ2-7; D unresolved. Germline loops: CDR1 SGDLS, CDR2 YYNGEE. CDR3 length: 15 amino acids. V was pared by 3 bases and J by 5 bases, with 18 bases between.

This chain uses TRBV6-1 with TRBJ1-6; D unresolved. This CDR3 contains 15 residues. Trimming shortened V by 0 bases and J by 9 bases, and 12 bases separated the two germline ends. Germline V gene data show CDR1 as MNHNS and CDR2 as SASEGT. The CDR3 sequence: CASSEAGGLSSPLHF. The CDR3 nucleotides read TGTGCCAGCAGTGAAGCGGGAGGGCTCAGTTCACCCCTCCACTTT.

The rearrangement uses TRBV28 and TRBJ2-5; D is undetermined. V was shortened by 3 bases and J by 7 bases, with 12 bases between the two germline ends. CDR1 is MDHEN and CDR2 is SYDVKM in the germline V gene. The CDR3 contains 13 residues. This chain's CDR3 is CASSLDPPGTQYF. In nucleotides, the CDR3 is TGTGCCAGCAGTTTGGACCCGCCCGGGACCCAGTACTTC.

CDR3 coding DNA: TGTGCTAGTGGTTTTTCTTGGGTAGCGGGAGGGGGTGAGCAGTTCTTC. The encoded protein is CASGFSWVAGGGEQFF. The rearrangement joins TRBV12-5 to TRBJ2-1; TRBD2 matches at 11 bases. From germline, CDR1 is LGHNT and CDR2 FRNRAP. J gave up 9 bases and V 3 bases, and 10 bases lay outside the gene matches. The CDR3 extends over 16 amino acids.

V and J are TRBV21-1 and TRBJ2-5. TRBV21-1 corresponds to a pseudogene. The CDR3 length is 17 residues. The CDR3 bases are TGTGCCAGCAGCAAAGCGCCGTTACAGGGAGCGGGAGAGACCCAGTACTTC. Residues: CASSKAPLQGAGETQYF.

The CDR3 protein is CASSVTQYF. The CDR3 DNA reads as TGTGCCAGCTCAGTAACCCAGTACTTC. The chain recombines TRBV18 with TRBJ2-5; D is uncertain. CDR3 size: 9 residues. Germline V gives CDR1 KGHSH, CDR2 LQKENI. V dropped 5 bases and J dropped 8 bases, with 3 bases sitting between them.

In DNA, the CDR3 is TGTGCCATCAGTGAGGGGGGGCCGGCGGAGCAGTACTTC. It is translated as CAISEGGPAEQYF. The V gene is TRBV10-3, the J gene TRBJ2-7; tentatively, D is TRBD1 or TRBD2 (6 bases each). Germline V gives CDR1 ENHRY, CDR2 SYGVKD. Between the trimmed V and J ends, which lost 2 bases and 7 bases, there was a span of 12 bases. There are 13 residues in the CDR3.

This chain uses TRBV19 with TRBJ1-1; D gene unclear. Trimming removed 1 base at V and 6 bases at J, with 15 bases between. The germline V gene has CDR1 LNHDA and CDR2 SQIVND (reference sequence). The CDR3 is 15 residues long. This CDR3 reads CASSIVGWGGAEAFF. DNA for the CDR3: TGTGCCAGTAGTATAGTAGGATGGGGTGGCGCTGAAGCTTTCTTT.

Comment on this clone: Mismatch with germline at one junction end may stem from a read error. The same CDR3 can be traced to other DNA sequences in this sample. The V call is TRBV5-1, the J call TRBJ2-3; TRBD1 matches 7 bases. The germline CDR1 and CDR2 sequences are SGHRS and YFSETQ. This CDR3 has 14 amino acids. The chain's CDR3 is CASSLSGGSDTQYF. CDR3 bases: TGCGCCAGTAGCTTGTCAGGGGGATCAGATACGCAGTATTTT.

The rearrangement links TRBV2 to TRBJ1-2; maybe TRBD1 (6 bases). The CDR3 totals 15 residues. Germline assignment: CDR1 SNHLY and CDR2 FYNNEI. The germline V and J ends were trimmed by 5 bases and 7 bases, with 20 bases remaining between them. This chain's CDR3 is CASSSEQGLTGGYTF. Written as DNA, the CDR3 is TGTGCCAGCAGTAGTGAACAGGGACTTACGGGTGGCTACACCTTC. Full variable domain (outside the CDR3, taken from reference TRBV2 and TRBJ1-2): EPEVTQTPSHQVTQMGQEVILRCVPISNHLYFYWYRQILGQKVEFLVSFYNNEISEKSEIFDDQFSVERPDGSNFTLKIRSTKLEDSAMYFCASSSEQGLTGGYTFGSGTRLTVV.

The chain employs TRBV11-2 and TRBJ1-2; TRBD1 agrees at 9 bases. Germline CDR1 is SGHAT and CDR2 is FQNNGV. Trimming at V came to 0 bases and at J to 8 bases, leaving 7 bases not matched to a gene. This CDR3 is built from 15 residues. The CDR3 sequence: CASSLDRGQGWGYTF. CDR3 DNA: TGTGCCAGCAGCTTAGATAGGGGACAGGGCTGGGGCTACACCTTC.

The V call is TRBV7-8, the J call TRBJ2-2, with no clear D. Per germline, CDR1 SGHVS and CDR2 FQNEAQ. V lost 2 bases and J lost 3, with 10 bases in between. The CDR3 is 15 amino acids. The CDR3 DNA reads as TGTGCCAGCAGCTTAATATGGTCCTACACCGGGGAGCTGTTTTTT. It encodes CASSLIWSYTGELFF.

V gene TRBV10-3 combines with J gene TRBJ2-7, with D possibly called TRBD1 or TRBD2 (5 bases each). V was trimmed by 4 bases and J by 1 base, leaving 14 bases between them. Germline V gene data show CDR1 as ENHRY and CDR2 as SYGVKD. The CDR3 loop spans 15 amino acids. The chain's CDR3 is CAISAYRGPSYEQYF. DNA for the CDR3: TGTGCCATCAGTGCTTATCGGGGCCCGTCCTACGAGCAGTACTTC.

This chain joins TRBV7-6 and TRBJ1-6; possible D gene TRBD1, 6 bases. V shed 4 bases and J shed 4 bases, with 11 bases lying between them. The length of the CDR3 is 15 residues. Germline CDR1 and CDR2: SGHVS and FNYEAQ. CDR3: CASSYRQEYNSPLHF. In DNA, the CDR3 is TGTGCCAGCAGCTACAGACAGGAATATAATTCACCCCTCCACTTT.

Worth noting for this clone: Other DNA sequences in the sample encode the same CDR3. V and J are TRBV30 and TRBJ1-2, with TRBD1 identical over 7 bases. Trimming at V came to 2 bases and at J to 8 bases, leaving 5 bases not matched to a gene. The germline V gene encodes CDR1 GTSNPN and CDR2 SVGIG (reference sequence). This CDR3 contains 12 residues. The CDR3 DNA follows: TGTGCCTGGAGTAGGCAGGGGGACGGCTACACCTTC. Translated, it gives CAWSRQGDGYTF.

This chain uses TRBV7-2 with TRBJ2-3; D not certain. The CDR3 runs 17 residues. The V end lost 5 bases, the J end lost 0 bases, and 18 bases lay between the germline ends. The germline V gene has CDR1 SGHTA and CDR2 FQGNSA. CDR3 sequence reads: CASSTHLRITSTDTQYF. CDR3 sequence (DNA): TGTGCCAGCAGCACACACCTGAGGATCACTAGCACAGATACGCAGTATTTT.

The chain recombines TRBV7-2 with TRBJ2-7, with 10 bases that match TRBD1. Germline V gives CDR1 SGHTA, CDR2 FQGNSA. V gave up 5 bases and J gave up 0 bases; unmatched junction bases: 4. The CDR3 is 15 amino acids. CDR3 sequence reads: CASSKGQGSSYEQYF. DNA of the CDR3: TGTGCCAGCAGCAAGGGACAGGGGAGCTCCTACGAGCAGTACTTC.

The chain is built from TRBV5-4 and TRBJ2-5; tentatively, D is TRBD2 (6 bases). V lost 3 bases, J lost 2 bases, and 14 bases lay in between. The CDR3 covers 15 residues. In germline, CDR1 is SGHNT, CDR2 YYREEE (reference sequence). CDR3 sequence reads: CASSSSNSGQETQYF. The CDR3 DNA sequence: TGTGCCAGCAGCTCATCGAATAGCGGACAAGAGACCCAGTACTTC.

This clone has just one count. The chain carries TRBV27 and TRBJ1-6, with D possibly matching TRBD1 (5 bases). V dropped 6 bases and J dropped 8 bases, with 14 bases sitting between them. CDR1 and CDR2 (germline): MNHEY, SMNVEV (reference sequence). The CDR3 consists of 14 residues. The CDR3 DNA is TGTGCCAGCAGCTTGGTGGTGGGGGATTCACCCCTCCACTTT. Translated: CASSLVVGDSPLHF.

This CDR3 reads CASSTQVRYEQYF. The CDR3 region has the DNA TGTGCCAGCAGCACTCAGGTCCGGTACGAGCAGTACTTC. This chain connects TRBV7-8 to TRBJ2-7; D remains unclear. This CDR3 is built from 13 residues. The germline V gene has CDR1 SGHVS and CDR2 FQNEAQ. Trimming shortened V by 5 bases and J by 4 bases, and 12 bases separated the two germline ends.

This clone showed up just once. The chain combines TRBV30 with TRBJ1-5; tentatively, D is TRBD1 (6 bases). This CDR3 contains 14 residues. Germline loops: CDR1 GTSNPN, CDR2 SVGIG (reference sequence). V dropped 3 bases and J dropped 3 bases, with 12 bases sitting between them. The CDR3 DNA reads TGTGCCTGGAGACAGGGAACTTCCAATCAGCCCCAGCATTTT. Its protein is CAWRQGTSNQPQHF.

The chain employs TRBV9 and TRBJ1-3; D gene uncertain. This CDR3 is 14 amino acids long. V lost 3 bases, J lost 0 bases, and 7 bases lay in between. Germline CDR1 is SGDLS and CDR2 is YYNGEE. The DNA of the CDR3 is TGTGCCAGCAGCGCCTCATACTCTGGAAACACCATATATTTT. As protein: CASSASYSGNTIYF.

CDR3 DNA sequence: TGCGCCAGCAGTTTGGGGGGTCGACAGCCCCAGCATTTT. It is translated as CASSLGGRQPQHF. V usage is TRBV10-2 and J usage is TRBJ1-5, with D perhaps matching TRBD1 (5 bases). V lost 5 bases to trimming and J lost 7 bases, with 12 bases between them. CDR1 and CDR2 (germline): WSHSY, SAAADI. The CDR3 runs to 13 residues.

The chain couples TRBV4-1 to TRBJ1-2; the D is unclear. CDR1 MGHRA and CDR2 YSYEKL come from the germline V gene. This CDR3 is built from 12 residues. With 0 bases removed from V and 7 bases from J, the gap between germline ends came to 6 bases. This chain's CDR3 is CASSQEGGGYTF. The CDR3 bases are TGCGCCAGCAGCCAAGAAGGTGGTGGCTACACCTTC.

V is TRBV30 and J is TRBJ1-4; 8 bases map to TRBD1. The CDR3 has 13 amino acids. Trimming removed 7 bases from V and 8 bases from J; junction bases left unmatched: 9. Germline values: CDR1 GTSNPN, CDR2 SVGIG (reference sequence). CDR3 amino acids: CASGTGPYEKLFF. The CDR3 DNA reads TGTGCCTCGGGGACAGGTCCATACGAAAAACTGTTTTTT.

CDR3 loop: CAWSVGSNEKLFF. CDR3 DNA sequence: TGTGCCTGGAGTGTAGGGTCTAATGAAAAACTGTTTTTT. The genes are TRBV30 and TRBJ1-4; D is undetermined. Germline-derived CDR1 and CDR2 are GTSNPN and SVGIG (reference sequence). V gave up 0 bases and J gave up 3 bases, with 5 bases separating them. The CDR3 length is 13 residues. Combining the CDR3 with reference TRBV30 and TRBJ1-4 gives the whole variable domain SQTIHQWPATLVQPVGSPLSLECTVEGTSNPNLYWYRQAAGRGLQLLFYSVGIGQISSEVPQNLSASRPQDRQFILSSKKLLLSDSGFYLCAWSVGSNEKLFFGSGTQLSVL.

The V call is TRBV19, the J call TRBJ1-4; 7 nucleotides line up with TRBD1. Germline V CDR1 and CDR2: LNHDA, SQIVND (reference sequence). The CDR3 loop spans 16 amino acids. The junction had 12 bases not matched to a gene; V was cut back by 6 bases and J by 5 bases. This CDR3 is CASSPTRTGRNEKLFF. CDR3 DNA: TGTGCCAGTAGCCCAACCCGGACAGGCCGAAATGAAAAACTGTTTTTT.

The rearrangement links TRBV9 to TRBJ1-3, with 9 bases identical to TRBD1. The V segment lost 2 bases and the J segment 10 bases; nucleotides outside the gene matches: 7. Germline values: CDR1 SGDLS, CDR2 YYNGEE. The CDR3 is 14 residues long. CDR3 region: CASSVGQGYETIYF. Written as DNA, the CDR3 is TGTGCCAGCAGCGTGGGACAGGGCTATGAGACCATATATTTT.

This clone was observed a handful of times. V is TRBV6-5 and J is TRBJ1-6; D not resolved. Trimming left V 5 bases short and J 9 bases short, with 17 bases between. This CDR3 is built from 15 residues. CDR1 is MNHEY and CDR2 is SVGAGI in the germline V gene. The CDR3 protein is CASSLDSNSISPLHF. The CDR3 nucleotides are TGTGCCAGCAGTCTAGACTCCAACTCCATTTCACCCCTCCACTTT.

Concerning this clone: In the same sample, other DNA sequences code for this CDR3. CDR3: CASSSSGTVNYGYTF. In DNA form, the CDR3 reads TGTGCCAGCAGTTCTTCCGGGACGGTAAACTATGGCTACACCTTC. J is TRBJ1-2 and V is TRBV6-5, with D possibly TRBD1 on 5 matching bases. The CDR3 has 15 amino acids. V lost 4 bases and J lost 2, with 14 bases in between. Per germline, CDR1 MNHEY and CDR2 SVGAGI.

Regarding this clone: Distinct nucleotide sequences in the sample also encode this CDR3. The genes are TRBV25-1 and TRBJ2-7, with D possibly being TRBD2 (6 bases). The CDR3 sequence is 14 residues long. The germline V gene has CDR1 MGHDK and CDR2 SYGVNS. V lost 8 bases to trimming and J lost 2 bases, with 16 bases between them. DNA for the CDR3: TGTGCCAGCTCCCCAGGGACTGGTACCTACGAGCAGTACTTC. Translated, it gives CASSPGTGTYEQYF.